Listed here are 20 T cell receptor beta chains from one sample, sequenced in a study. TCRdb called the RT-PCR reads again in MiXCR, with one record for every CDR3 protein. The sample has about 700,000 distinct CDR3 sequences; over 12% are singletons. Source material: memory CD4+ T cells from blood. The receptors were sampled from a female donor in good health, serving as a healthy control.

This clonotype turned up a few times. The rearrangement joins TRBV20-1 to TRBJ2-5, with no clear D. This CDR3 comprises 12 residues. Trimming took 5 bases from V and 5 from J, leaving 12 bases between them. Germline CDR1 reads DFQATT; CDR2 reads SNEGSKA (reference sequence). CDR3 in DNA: TGCAGTGCTCCTTCTCTCTATGAGACCCAGTACTTC. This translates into CSAPSLYETQYF.

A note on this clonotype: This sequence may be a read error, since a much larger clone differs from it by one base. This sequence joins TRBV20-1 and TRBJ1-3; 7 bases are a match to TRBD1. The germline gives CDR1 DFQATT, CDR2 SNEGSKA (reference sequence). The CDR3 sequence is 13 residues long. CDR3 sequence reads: CSVAQGSGNNIYF. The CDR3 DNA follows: TGCAGTGTCGCACAGGGGTCTGGAAACAACATATATTTT.

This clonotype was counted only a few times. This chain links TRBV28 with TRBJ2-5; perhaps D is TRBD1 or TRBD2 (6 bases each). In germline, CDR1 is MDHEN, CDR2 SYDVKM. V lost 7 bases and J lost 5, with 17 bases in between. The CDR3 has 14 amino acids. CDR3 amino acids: CASTLRGAWETQYF. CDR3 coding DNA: TGTGCCAGCACCCTGAGGGGGGCGTGGGAGACCCAGTACTTC.

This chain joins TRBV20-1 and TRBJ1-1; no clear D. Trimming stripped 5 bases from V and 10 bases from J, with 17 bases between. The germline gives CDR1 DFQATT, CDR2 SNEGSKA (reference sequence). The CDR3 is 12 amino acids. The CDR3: CSAGVDRLGAFF. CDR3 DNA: TGCAGTGCTGGCGTAGATAGATTAGGAGCTTTCTTT.

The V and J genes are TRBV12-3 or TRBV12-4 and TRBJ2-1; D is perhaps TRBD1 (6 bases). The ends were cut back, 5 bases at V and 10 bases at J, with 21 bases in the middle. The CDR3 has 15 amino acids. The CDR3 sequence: CASSEKTGQPSEQFF. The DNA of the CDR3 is TGTGCCAGCAGTGAGAAAACAGGGCAGCCCAGCGAGCAGTTCTTC.

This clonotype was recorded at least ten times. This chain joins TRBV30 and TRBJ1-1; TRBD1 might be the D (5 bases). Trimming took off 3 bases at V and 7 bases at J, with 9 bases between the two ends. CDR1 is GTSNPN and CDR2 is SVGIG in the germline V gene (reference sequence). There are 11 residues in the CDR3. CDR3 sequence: CAWSAGLEAFF. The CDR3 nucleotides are TGTGCCTGGAGCGCGGGACTTGAAGCTTTCTTT.

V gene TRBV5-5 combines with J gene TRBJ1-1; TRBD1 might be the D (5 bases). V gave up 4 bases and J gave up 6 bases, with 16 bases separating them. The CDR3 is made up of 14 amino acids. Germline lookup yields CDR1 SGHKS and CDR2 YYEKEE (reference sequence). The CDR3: CASSDTGDLAEAFF. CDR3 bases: TGTGCCAGCAGCGATACTGGGGACCTGGCTGAAGCTTTCTTT.

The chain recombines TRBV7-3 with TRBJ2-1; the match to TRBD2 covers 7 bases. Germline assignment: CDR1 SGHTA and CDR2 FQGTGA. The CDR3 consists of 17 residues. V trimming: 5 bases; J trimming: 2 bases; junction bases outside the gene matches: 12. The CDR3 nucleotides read TGTGCCAGCAGCACCTCGACTAGCCTTAATACCTACAATGAGCAGTTCTTC. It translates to CASSTSTSLNTYNEQFF.

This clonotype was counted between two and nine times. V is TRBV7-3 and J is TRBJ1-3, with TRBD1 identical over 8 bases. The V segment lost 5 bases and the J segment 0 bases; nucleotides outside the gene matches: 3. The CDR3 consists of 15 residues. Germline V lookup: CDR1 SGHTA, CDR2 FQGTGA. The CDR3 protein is CASSPGQASGNTIYF. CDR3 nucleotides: TGTGCCAGCAGCCCGGGACAGGCCTCTGGAAACACCATATATTTT.

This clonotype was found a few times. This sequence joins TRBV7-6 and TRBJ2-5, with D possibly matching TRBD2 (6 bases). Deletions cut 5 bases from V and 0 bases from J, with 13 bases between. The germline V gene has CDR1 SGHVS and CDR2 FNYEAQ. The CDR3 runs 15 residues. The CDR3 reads CASSLGGAYQETQYF. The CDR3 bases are TGTGCCAGCAGCCTAGGAGGGGCTTACCAAGAGACCCAGTACTTC.

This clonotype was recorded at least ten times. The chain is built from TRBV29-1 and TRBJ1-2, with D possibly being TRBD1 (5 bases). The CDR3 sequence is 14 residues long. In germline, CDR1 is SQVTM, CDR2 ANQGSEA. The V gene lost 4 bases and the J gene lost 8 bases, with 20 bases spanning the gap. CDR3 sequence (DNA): TGCAGCGTTGTGGTCCGTGGGGGGTGGGTCGGCTACACCTTC. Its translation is CSVVVRGGWVGYTF.

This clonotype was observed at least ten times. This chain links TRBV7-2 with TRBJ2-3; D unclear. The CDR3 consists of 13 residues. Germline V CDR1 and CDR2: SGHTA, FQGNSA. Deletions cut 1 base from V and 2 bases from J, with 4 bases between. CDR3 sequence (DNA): TGTGCCAGCAGCTTAGGATACACAGATACGCAGTATTTT. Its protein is CASSLGYTDTQYF.

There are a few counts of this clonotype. The CDR3 DNA follows: TGCGCCAGCAGCTTGGGACAGGGCCTCGGGAATGAGCAGTTCTTC. Amino acids: CASSLGQGLGNEQFF. The J gene is TRBJ2-1, the V gene TRBV5-1, with 7 bases matching TRBD1. Germline assignment: CDR1 SGHRS and CDR2 YFSETQ. CDR3 length: 15 amino acids. With V trimmed by 0 bases and J by 7 bases, 7 bases remained unmatched.

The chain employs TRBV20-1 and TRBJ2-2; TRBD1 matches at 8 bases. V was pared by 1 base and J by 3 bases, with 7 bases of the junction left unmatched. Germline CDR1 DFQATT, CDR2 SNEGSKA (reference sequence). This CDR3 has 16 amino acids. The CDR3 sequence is CSARATGGYYTGELFF. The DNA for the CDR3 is TGCAGTGCTAGAGCCACAGGGGGGTATTACACCGGGGAGCTGTTTTTT.

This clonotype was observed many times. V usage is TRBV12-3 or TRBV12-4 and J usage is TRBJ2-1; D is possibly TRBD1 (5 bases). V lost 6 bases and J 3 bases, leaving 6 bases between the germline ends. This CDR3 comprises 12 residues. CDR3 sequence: CASRTVYNEQFF. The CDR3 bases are TGTGCCAGCAGGACAGTCTACAATGAGCAGTTCTTC.

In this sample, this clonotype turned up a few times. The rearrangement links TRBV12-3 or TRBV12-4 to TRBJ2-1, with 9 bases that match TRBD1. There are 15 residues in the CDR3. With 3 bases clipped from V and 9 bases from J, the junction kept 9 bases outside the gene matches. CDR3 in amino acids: CASSFGDRAVLEQFF. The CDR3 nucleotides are TGTGCCAGCAGTTTCGGGGACAGGGCAGTTCTTGAGCAGTTCTTC.

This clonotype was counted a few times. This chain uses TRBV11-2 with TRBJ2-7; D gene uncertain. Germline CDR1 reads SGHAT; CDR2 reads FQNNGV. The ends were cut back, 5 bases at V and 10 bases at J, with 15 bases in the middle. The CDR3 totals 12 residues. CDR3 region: CASSDPTARQYF. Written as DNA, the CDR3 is TGTGCCAGCAGCGATCCCACGGCGAGACAGTACTTC.

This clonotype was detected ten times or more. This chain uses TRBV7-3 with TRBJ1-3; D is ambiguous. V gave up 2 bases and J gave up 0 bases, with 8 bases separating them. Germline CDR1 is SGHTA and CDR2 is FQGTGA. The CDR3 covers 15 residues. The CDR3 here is CASSLSGNSGNTIYF. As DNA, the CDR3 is TGTGCCAGCAGCTTATCGGGCAACTCTGGAAACACCATATATTTT.

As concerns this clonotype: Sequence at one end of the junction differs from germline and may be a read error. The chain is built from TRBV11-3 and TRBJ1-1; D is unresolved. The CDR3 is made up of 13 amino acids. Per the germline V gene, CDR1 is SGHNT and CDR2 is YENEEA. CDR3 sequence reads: CASSLVAGGESFF. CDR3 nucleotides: TGTGCCAGCAGCTTAGTGGCCGGAGGTGAATCTTTCTTT.

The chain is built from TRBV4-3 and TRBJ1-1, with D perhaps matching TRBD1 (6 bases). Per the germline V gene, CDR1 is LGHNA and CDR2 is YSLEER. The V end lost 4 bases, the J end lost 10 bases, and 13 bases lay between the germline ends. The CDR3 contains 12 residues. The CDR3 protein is CASSLSRGPAFF. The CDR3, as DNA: TGCGCCAGCAGCCTCTCCCGGGGGCCAGCTTTCTTT.